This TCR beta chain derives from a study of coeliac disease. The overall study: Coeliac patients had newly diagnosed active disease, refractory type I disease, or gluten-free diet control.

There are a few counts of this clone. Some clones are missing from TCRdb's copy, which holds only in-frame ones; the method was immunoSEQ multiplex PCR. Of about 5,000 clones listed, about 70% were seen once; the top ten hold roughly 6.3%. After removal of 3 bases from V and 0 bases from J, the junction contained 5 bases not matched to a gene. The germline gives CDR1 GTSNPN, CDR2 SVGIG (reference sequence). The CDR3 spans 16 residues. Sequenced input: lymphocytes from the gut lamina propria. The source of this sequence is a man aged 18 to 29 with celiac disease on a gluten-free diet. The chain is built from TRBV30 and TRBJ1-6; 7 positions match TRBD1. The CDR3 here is CAWRGGQTSYNSPLHF. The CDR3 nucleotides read TGTGCCTGGAGGGGGGGACAGACCTCCTATAATTCACCCCTCCACTTT.